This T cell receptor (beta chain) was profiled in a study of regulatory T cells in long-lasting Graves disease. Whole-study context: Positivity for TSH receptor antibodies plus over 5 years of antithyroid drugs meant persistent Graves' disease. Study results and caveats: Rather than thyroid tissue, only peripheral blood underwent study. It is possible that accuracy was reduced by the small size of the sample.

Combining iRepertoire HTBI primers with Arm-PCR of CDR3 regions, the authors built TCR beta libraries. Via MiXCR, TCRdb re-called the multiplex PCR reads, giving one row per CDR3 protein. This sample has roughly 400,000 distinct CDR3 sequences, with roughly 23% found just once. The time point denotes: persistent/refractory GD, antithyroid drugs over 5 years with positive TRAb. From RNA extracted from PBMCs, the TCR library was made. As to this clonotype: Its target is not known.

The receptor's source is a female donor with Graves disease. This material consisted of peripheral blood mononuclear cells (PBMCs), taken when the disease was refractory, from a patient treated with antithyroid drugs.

The chain's CDR3 is CASSPREGGTIQYF. CDR3 nucleotides: TGTGCCAGCTCACCACGGGAGGGGGGCACCATTCAGTACTTC. V and J are TRBV18 and TRBJ2-4; a weak D match, TRBD2 (7 bases). V was clipped by 1 base and J by 9 bases, with 13 bases between them. Germline V gene lookup returns CDR1 KGHSH and CDR2 LQKENI. The CDR3 is 14 residues long.